These 28 T cell receptor beta chains share one sample of origin, sequenced in a study of blood T cells in healthy people across ages. A J-beta primer mix and a sample-barcoded 5' primer were used in a second PCR of about 7 to 12 cycles. TCRdb ran MiXCR on the 5' RACE reads and lists one entry per CDR3 protein. The table lists roughly 800,000 distinct CDR3 sequences, less than 70% of them singletons, with approximately 40% in the top ten. Sequenced input: blood. The receptors were sampled from a man aged 80 or over in good health.

This chain connects TRBV20-1 to TRBJ2-6; TRBD1 or TRBD2 may be the D gene (5 bases each). The ends were cut back, 6 bases at V and 0 bases at J, with 12 bases in the middle. Germline V gene sequence: CDR1 DFQATT, CDR2 SNEGSKA (reference sequence). CDR3 length equals 15 residues. The CDR3 DNA reads TGCAGTGCCACTCGGGGCTCCTCTGGGGCCAACGTCCTGACTTTC. Protein: CSATRGSSGANVLTF.

This clonotype has at least ten counts. The chain links TRBV6-6 to TRBJ2-4, with a weak D call TRBD1 (6 bases). V lost 3 bases, J lost 1 base, and 7 bases lay in between. The CDR3 is 14 residues long. Germline-derived CDR1 and CDR2 are MNHNY and SVGAGI (reference sequence). The CDR3 is CASSYQGAKNIQYF. The CDR3, as DNA: TGTGCCAGCAGTTATCAGGGGGCCAAAAACATTCAGTACTTC.

In this sample, this clonotype turned up a few times. The rearrangement links TRBV10-3 to TRBJ2-4; 7 positions match TRBD1. CDR3 length: 16 residues. The germline V gene has CDR1 ENHRY and CDR2 SYGVKD. V lost 3 bases and J lost 2; bases outside the gene matches: 7. Here the CDR3 DNA reads TGTGCCATCAGTGATTCGTCGACAGGGTCCAAAAACATTCAGTACTTC. Translating it yields CAISDSSTGSKNIQYF.

The chain uses TRBV7-2 and TRBJ2-1; 9 bases agree with TRBD2. CDR1 and CDR2 from the germline V gene are SGHTA and FQGNSA. J lost 3 bases, V lost 1 base, and 10 bases had no gene match. This CDR3 has 18 amino acids. This CDR3 reads CASSLVLSGSAYYNEQFF. CDR3 DNA sequence: TGTGCCAGCAGCTTAGTCCTTAGCGGGAGCGCATACTACAATGAGCAGTTCTTC.

The chain has TRBV5-1 and TRBJ2-1, with 8 bases identical to TRBD2. The CDR3 extends over 17 amino acids. The V and J ends lost 4 bases and 1 base, in that order; junction bases with no gene match: 10. The germline CDR1 and CDR2 sequences are SGHRS and YFSETQ. The CDR3 spells CASSPVGSGESYNEQFF. In DNA form, the CDR3 reads TGCGCCAGCAGCCCCGTTGGTAGCGGGGAATCCTACAATGAGCAGTTCTTC.

The chain links TRBV9 to TRBJ1-1, with a weak D call TRBD1 (6 bases). Germline assignment: CDR1 SGDLS and CDR2 YYNGEE. This CDR3 has 15 residues. V lost 4 bases, J lost 5 bases, and 18 bases lay in between. DNA of the CDR3: TGTGCCAGCAGCACAGTAGCGGGACACATAACTGAAGCTTTCTTT. It yields the protein CASSTVAGHITEAFF.

V and J are TRBV15 and TRBJ2-1, with D hard to call. Per the germline V gene, CDR1 is LNHNV and CDR2 is YYDKDF (reference sequence). Between the trimmed V and J ends, which lost 1 base and 2 bases, there was a span of 6 bases. This CDR3 spans 14 amino acids. CDR3 nucleotide sequence: TGTGCCACCAGCAGAGGGTCCACCTACAATGAGCAGTTCTTC. It encodes CATSRGSTYNEQFF.

The CDR3 nucleotides are TGTGCCAGCAGGATCGGACAAGAAATCTACACTGAAGCTTTCTTT. As protein: CASRIGQEIYTEAFF. V gene TRBV2 combines with J gene TRBJ1-1, with D tentatively TRBD1 (5 bases). Germline CDR1 is SNHLY and CDR2 is FYNNEI. V was cut by 6 bases and J by 3 bases, with 17 bases left in between. The CDR3 has 15 amino acids.

This chain connects TRBV21-1 to TRBJ2-5; TRBD1, as called in the table, went unchecked against the DNA. TRBV21-1 represents a pseudogene. The length of the CDR3 is 14 residues. CDR3 sequence (DNA): TGTGCCAGCAGCAAAGACAGCTGGGCGGGTGCCCAGTACTTC. Translation: CASSKDSWAGAQYF.

This clonotype has more than one count but fewer than ten. The chain carries TRBV9 and TRBJ2-7, with D possibly being TRBD1 or TRBD2 (5 bases each). The ends were cut back, 4 bases at V and 7 bases at J, with 15 bases in the middle. The CDR3 is 13 amino acids. CDR1 and CDR2 (germline): SGDLS, YYNGEE. In DNA, the CDR3 is TGTGCCAGCAGCCTCCTAGGGGAGTCTGAGCAGTACTTC. Its protein product is CASSLLGESEQYF.

The chain couples TRBV5-1 to TRBJ2-5; 9 bases are shared with TRBD1. With 4 bases clipped from V and 5 bases from J, the junction kept 9 bases outside the gene matches. The CDR3 extends over 15 amino acids. Germline CDR1 reads SGHRS; CDR2 reads YFSETQ. The CDR3 coding sequence is TGCGCCAGCAGCACCGGGACAGGGCAGTCGGAGACCCAGTACTTC. This codes for CASSTGTGQSETQYF.

In this sample, this clonotype turned up many times. J is TRBJ1-2 and V is TRBV20-1, with 10 bases aligning to TRBD1. The CDR3 length is 14 residues. Germline V gene lookup returns CDR1 DFQATT and CDR2 SNEGSKA (reference sequence). J lost 8 bases, V lost 1 base, and 7 bases had no gene match. Here the CDR3 reads CSARAPGQGTGYTF. The DNA of the CDR3 is TGCAGTGCTAGAGCCCCGGGACAGGGGACAGGCTACACCTTC.

This clonotype has more than one count but fewer than ten. This chain links TRBV14 with TRBJ1-6; D is unresolved. Looked up from germline, CDR1 is SGHDN and CDR2 is FVKESK. This CDR3 contains 16 residues. V shed 0 bases and J shed 6 bases, with 12 bases lying between them. The CDR3 DNA reads TGTGCCAGCAGCCAAGATCTGGGAGTTGGTAATTCACCCCTCCACTTT. It is translated as CASSQDLGVGNSPLHF. Variable domain in full (rest from reference TRBV14 and TRBJ1-6): EAGVTQFPSHSVIEKGQTVTLRCDPISGHDNLYWYRRVMGKEIKFLLHFVKESKQDESGMPNNRFLAERTGGTYSTLKVQPAELEDSGVYFCASSQDLGVGNSPLHFGNGTRLTVT.

The chain carries TRBV20-1 and TRBJ2-5; D gene ambiguous. V was trimmed by 0 bases and J by 1 base, leaving 6 bases between them. The CDR3 covers 13 residues. Germline loops: CDR1 DFQATT, CDR2 SNEGSKA (reference sequence). The CDR3 sequence is CSARESGQETQYF. CDR3 nucleotide sequence: TGCAGTGCTAGAGAATCCGGCCAAGAGACCCAGTACTTC.

The chain has TRBV24-1 and TRBJ2-1; 8 nucleotides line up with TRBD1. V was clipped by 9 bases and J by 7 bases; unmatched bases: 7. The germline V gene has CDR1 KGHDR and CDR2 SFDVKD. The CDR3 consists of 13 residues. The CDR3 nucleotides are TGTGCCACCCGAGCAGGGGGCAGGAATGAGCAGTTCTTC. It encodes CATRAGGRNEQFF.

This chain links TRBV9 with TRBJ2-1; 9 bases align to TRBD2. The DNA end favors TRBJ2-7, so the J call may be wrong. The germline V gene encodes CDR1 SGDLS and CDR2 YYNGEE. This CDR3 region has 15 residues. CDR3 amino acids: CASSAFGTSINEQYF. CDR3 in DNA: TGTGCCAGCAGCGCCTTCGGGACTAGCATCAATGAGCAGTACTTC.

The chain recombines TRBV7-2 with TRBJ2-5, with 7 nucleotides matching TRBD2. The J call is doubtful: the DNA matches TRBJ2-7 better. The CDR3 consists of 14 residues. Per germline, CDR1 SGHTA and CDR2 FQGNSA. The CDR3 loop reads CASSLPAGSYEQYF. The CDR3 coding sequence is TGTGCCAGCAGCTTACCAGCGGGGTCCTACGAGCAGTACTTC.

The CDR3 coding sequence is TGTGCCAGCAGTTACTCGAGGTCAGGAGGGTACTTC. Its protein is CASSYSRSGGYF. The V and J genes are TRBV6-6 and TRBJ2-5; a possible D gene is TRBD2 (5 bases). V lost 0 bases, J lost 13 bases, and 12 bases lay in between. This CDR3 spans 12 amino acids. Germline CDR1 MNHNY, CDR2 SVGAGI (reference sequence).

The genes are TRBV9 and TRBJ2-1; TRBD2 is a possible D gene (5 bases). CDR1 is SGDLS and CDR2 is YYNGEE in the germline V gene. The CDR3 contains 15 residues. V was trimmed by 0 bases and J by 0 bases, leaving 7 bases between them. The CDR3 region is CASSVDGVSYNEQFF. CDR3 DNA: TGTGCCAGCAGCGTAGACGGGGTCTCCTACAATGAGCAGTTCTTC.

The gene calls are TRBV6-5 and TRBJ2-7; perhaps TRBD1 as D (5 bases). V was clipped by 0 bases and J by 3 bases, with 12 bases between them. This CDR3 has 15 residues. Germline assignment: CDR1 MNHEY and CDR2 SVGAGI. The CDR3 DNA follows: TGTGCCAGCAGTTACTCGAATTCCAGGGACTACGAGCAGTACTTC. Protein: CASSYSNSRDYEQYF.

This clonotype showed up many times. The chain employs TRBV3-1 and TRBJ2-5; D tentatively reads TRBD1 or TRBD2 (5 bases each). The V gene lost 4 bases and the J gene lost 4 bases, with 16 bases spanning the gap. The CDR3 totals 15 residues. Germline-derived CDR1 and CDR2 are LGHDT and YNNKEL (reference sequence). CDR3: CASSRTGARGETQYF. The CDR3 coding sequence is TGTGCCAGCAGCCGGACCGGGGCTCGGGGAGAGACCCAGTACTTC.

The sample holds one count of this clonotype. The chain combines TRBV10-2 with TRBJ2-3, with 8 bases fitting TRBD1. Losses at the gene ends were 7 bases for V and 14 bases for J; bases not matched to a gene: 20. This CDR3 spans 15 amino acids. In germline, CDR1 is WSHSY, CDR2 SAAADI. The CDR3 nucleotides read TGCGCCAGCAACCAGGTCCAGGGGGCAGGGAGATACGCGTATTTT. Protein: CASNQVQGAGRYAYF.

Only a few counts were recorded for this clonotype. This chain uses TRBV20-1 with TRBJ2-1, with 12 bases that match TRBD2. Germline CDR1 reads DFQATT; CDR2 reads SNEGSKA (reference sequence). This CDR3 spans 15 amino acids. With 6 bases clipped from V and 8 bases from J, the junction kept 11 bases outside the gene matches. The chain's CDR3 is CSAPSGRVQRDEQFF. The CDR3 DNA reads TGCAGTGCCCCTAGCGGGAGGGTACAAAGGGATGAGCAGTTCTTC.

This rearrangement joins TRBV27 to TRBJ1-5, with 11 bases that match TRBD1. The CDR3 has 19 amino acids. Germline lookup yields CDR1 MNHEY and CDR2 SMNVEV (reference sequence). The V gene end was trimmed by 6 bases and the J gene end by 2 bases; junction bases not matched to a gene: 15. CDR3 loop: CASSLMGQGVSAGNQPQHF. The CDR3 DNA reads TGTGCCAGCAGCCTGATGGGACAGGGGGTAAGCGCGGGCAATCAGCCCCAGCATTTT.

This clonotype showed up many times. The V and J genes are TRBV7-3 and TRBJ2-5; no clear D. The CDR3 loop spans 13 amino acids. The V gene lost 4 bases and the J gene lost 2 bases, with 8 bases spanning the gap. Looked up from germline, CDR1 is SGHTA and CDR2 is FQGTGA. The CDR3 bases are TGTGCCAGCAGCTCCCCGCCACAAGAGACCCAGTACTTC. This codes for CASSSPPQETQYF.

The chain joins TRBV4-2 to TRBJ2-1; 11 bases line up with TRBD2. In germline, CDR1 is LGHNA, CDR2 YNFKEQ. J lost 6 bases, V lost 0 bases, and 4 bases had no gene match. The CDR3 is made up of 16 amino acids. The CDR3 loop is CASSQETSGVLNEQFF. The CDR3 coding sequence is TGTGCCAGCAGCCAAGAGACTAGCGGGGTCCTCAATGAGCAGTTCTTC.

V is TRBV21-1 and J is TRBJ2-7; TRBD2 is the table's D call, not checked against the DNA. TRBV21-1 is a listed pseudogene. The CDR3 sequence is 15 residues long. The CDR3 sequence: CVSSKTRHRIYEQYF. CDR3 DNA: TGTGTCAGCAGTAAGACTAGACATCGGATCTACGAGCAGTACTTC.

The gene calls are TRBV20-1 and TRBJ2-3; D is possibly TRBD1 or TRBD2 (5 bases each). The CDR3 is 13 residues long. The ends were cut back, 0 bases at V and 5 bases at J, with 9 bases in the middle. The V gene's germline CDR1 is DFQATT and CDR2 SNEGSKA (reference sequence). The CDR3 reads CSARDQGRDTQYF. The DNA of the CDR3 is TGCAGTGCTAGAGATCAGGGACGAGATACGCAGTATTTT.